This T cell receptor (beta chain) was observed in a study of blood T cell repertoires in COVID-19. Study-level information: Sites across the United States, Italy and Spain contributed samples from acute and convalescent COVID-19. Sources were T cells, B-cell-depleted T cells, or PBMCs; the material itself was cDNA or gDNA.

There are 12 residues in the CDR3. Trimming took off 6 bases at V and 6 bases at J, with 11 bases between the two ends. The germline V gene encodes CDR1 MDHEN and CDR2 SYDVKM. Authors' methods: Reference gene primer amplification in the assay estimated nucleated cell counts. This table comes from immunoSEQ multiplex PCR, and its TCRdb copy is limited to in-frame clones, with some not included. The V and J calls and clone size come from that table; D and trimming were worked out from the DNA. The sample records under 200,000 clones, 65% to 90% being singletons. This sequence was found in a human donor in a cohort sampled during active COVID-19. Sequenced sample: peripheral blood. The chain couples TRBV28 to TRBJ1-2, with a possible D match to TRBD1 (5 bases). The DNA for the CDR3 is TGTGCCAGCAGCGACAGTCTACATGGCTACACCTTC. This encodes CASSDSLHGYTF.